This T cell receptor beta chain comes out of a study of tumor-infiltrating lymphocytes in primary liver carcinoma. At the level of the study: Roughly 3.5 to 7.13 million productive TCRbeta reads were obtained per sample, with similar numbers across tissue types. Study findings and constraints: Significantly larger top-250-clone fractions were found in tumors than in blood (p = 0.039). The study found only about 7.5-25% of top clones in all five tumor regions.

Total RNA and DNA came together from around 20-30 mg of bulk tissue without cell sorting. Those patients suffered from chronic HBV infection and were treatment-naive. About this clonotype itself: The antigen is unknown. The final CDR3 position lacks the conserved phenylalanine or tryptophan, pointing to a likely read error.

The investigators made TCR beta cDNA from about 0.45 ug total RNA, using a constant-region primer. ARM-PCR was slightly modified, and three nested multiplex PCR rounds with it gave rise to the TCR beta libraries. The opening two PCR rounds, about 11 cycles each, paired TRBV1-TRBV30 forward primers with a C-beta reverse primer. TCRdb called the multiplex PCR reads again in MiXCR, with one record for every CDR3 protein. The sample lists 150,000 to 200,000 distinct CDR3 sequences; 70% to 90% were seen once. CDR1 SGHKS and CDR2 YYEKEE come from the germline V gene (reference sequence). V shed 1 base and J shed 1 base, with 5 bases lying between them. This CDR3 comprises 13 residues.

The sequence derives from a man aged 35 to 55 with primary liver carcinoma and hepatitis B virus infection. The chain couples TRBV5-5 to TRBJ2-5; D gene ambiguous. Sequencing input: tumor tissue from primary liver carcinoma. This CDR3 reads CASSLYCQETQYI. For the CDR3, the DNA is TGTGCCAGCAGCTTGTACTGCCAAGAGACCCAGTACATC.